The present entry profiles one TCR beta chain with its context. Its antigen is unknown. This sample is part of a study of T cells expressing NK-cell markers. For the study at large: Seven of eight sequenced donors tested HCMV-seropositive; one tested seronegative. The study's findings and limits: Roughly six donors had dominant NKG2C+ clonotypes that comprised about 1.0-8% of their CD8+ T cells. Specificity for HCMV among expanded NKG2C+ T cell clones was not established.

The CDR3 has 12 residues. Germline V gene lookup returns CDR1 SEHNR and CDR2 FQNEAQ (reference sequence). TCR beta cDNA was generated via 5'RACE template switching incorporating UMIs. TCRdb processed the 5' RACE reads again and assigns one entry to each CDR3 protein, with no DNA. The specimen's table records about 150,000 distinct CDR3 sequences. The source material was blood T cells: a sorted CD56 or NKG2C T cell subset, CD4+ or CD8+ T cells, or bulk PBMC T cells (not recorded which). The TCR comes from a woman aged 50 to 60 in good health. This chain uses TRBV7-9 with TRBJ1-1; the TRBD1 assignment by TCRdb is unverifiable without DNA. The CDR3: CASSYGGTEAFF.